This T cell receptor (beta chain) was documented in a study of blood T cell repertoires in COVID-19. Study at large: The cDNA or gDNA used as material had been derived from T cells, B-cell-depleted T cells, or PBMCs.

Germline loops: CDR1 MNHEY, CDR2 SVGEGT. The length of the CDR3 is 14 residues. V lost 7 bases to trimming and J lost 3 bases, with 13 bases between them. The assay was immunoSEQ multiplex PCR, and TCRdb's table has in-frame clones only and misses some. The sample has about 81,000 clones; about 91% are singletons. The chain links TRBV6-2 or TRBV6-3 to TRBJ2-1, with a weak D call TRBD2 (5 bases). This TCR was recovered from an elderly woman with acute or convalescent COVID-19. Material for sequencing was peripheral blood. The CDR3 loop is CASTPGVGYNEQFF. The CDR3 nucleotides are TGTGCCAGCACCCCCGGGGTTGGCTACAATGAGCAGTTCTTC.